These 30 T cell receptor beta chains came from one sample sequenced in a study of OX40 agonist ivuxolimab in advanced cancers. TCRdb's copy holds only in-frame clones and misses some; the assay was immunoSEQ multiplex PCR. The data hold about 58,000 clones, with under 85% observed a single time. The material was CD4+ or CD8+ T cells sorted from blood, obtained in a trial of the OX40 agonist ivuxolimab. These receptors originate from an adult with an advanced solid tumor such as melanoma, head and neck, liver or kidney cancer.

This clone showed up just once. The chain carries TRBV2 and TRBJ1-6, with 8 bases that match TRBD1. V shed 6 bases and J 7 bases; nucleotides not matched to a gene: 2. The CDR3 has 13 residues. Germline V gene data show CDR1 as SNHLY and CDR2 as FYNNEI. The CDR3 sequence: CASSGQGNSPLHF. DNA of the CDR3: TGTGCCAGCAGCGGACAGGGAAATTCACCCCTCCACTTT.

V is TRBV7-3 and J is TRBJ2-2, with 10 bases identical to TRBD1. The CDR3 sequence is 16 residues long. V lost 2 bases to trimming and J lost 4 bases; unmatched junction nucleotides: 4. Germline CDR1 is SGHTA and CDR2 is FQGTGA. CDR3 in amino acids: CASSLGGQGVTGELFF. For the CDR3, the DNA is TGTGCCAGCAGCTTAGGAGGACAGGGGGTCACCGGGGAGCTGTTTTTT.

The CDR3 region is CASSLHSGGQKETQYF. The DNA of the CDR3 is TGTGCCAGCAGCCTTCATAGCGGGGGGCAAAAAGAGACCCAGTACTTC. This sequence joins TRBV9 and TRBJ2-5; 10 bases map to TRBD2. J lost 3 bases, V lost 4 bases, and 9 bases had no gene match. Germline V lookup: CDR1 SGDLS, CDR2 YYNGEE. The CDR3 covers 16 residues.

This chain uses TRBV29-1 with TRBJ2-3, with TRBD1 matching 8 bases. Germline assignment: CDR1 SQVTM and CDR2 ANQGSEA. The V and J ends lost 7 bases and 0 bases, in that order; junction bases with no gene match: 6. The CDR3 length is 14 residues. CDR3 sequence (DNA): TGCAGCGCCGGGACAGGACCTAGCACAGATACGCAGTATTTT. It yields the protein CSAGTGPSTDTQYF.

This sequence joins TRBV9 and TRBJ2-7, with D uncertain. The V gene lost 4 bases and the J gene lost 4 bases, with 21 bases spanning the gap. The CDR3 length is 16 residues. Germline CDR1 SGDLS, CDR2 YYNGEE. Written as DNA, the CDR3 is TGTGCCAGCAGCCCTTCAAAAAATGCAATAGAATACGAGCAGTACTTC. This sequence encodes CASSPSKNAIEYEQYF.

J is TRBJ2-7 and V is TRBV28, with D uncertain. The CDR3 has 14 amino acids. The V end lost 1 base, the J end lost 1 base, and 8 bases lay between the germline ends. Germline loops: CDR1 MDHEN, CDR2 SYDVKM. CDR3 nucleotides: TGTGCCAGCAGTTTATCTGGCAAGTCCTACGAGCAGTACTTC. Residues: CASSLSGKSYEQYF.

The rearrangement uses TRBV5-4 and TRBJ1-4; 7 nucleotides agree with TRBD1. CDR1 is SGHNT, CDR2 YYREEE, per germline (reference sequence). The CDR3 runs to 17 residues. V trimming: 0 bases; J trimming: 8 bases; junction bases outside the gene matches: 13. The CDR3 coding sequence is TGTGCCAGCAGCTTGGGCGCCCAACAGGGGCGGCGAGAAAAACTGTTTTTT. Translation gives CASSLGAQQGRREKLFF. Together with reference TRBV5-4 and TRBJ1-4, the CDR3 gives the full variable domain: ETGVTQSPTHLIKTRGQQVTLRCSSQSGHNTVSWYQQALGQGPQFIFQYYREEENGRGNFPPRFSGLQFPNYSSELNVNALELDDSALYLCASSLGAQQGRREKLFFGSGTQLSVL.

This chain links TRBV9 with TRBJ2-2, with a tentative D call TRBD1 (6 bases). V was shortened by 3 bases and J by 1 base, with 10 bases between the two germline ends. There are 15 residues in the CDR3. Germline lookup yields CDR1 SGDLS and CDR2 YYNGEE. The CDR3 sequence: CASSAGTLNTGELFF. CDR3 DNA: TGTGCCAGCAGCGCCGGGACACTGAACACCGGGGAGCTGTTTTTT.

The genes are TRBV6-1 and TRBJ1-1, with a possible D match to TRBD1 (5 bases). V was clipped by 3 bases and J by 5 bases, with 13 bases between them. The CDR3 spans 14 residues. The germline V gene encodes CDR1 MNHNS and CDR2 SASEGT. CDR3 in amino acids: CASSDPGGKTEAFF. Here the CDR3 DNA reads TGTGCCAGCAGTGACCCCGGGGGTAAGACTGAAGCTTTCTTT.

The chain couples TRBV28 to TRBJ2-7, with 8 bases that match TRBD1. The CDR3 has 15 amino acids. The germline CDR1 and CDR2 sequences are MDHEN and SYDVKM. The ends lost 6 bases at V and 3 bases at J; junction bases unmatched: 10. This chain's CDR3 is CASRGGQGAVYEQYF. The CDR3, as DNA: TGTGCCAGCAGAGGCGGACAGGGTGCGGTCTACGAGCAGTACTTC.

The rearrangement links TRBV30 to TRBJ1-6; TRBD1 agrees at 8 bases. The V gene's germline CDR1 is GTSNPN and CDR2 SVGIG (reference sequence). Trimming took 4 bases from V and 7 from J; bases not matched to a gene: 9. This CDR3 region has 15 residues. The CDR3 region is CAWNPHRGRNSPLHF. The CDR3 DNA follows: TGTGCCTGGAACCCCCACAGGGGGAGAAATTCACCCCTCCACTTT.

For the CDR3, the DNA is TGTGCCAGCAGCTCATCAGAGGTAGACTATGGCTACACCTTC. This gives the protein CASSSSEVDYGYTF. The V and J genes are TRBV7-8 and TRBJ1-2; no reliable D call. This CDR3 has 14 amino acids. With 4 bases removed from V and 3 bases from J, the gap between germline ends came to 12 bases. CDR1 is SGHVS, CDR2 FQNEAQ, per germline.

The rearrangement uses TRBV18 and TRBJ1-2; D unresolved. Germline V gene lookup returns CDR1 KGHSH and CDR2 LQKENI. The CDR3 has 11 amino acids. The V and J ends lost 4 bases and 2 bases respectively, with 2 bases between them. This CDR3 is CASSQNYGYTF. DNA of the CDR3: TGTGCCAGCTCACAAAACTATGGCTACACCTTC.

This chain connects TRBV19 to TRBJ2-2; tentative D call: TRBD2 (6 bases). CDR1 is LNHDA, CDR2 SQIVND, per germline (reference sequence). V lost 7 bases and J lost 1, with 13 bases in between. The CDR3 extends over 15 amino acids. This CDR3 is CASTLPRGNTGELFF. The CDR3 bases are TGTGCCAGTACCCTCCCGCGGGGGAACACCGGGGAGCTGTTTTTT. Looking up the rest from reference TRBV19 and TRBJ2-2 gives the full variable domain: DGGITQSPKYLFRKEGQNVTLSCEQNLNHDAMYWYRQDPGQGLRLIYYSQIVNDFQKGDIAEGYSVSREKKESFPLTVTSAQKNPTAFYLCASTLPRGNTGELFFGEGSRLTVL.

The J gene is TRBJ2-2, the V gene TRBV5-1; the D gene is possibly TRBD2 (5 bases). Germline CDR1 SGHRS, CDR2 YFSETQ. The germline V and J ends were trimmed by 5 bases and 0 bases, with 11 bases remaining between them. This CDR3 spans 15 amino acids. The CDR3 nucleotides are TGCGCCAGCAGACGTCCCGGGACGAACACCGGGGAGCTGTTTTTT. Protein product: CASRRPGTNTGELFF.

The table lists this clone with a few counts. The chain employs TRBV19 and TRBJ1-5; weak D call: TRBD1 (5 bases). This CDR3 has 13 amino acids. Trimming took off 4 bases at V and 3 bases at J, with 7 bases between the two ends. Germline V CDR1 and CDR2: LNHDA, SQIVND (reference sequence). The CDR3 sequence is CASSRTLNQPQHF. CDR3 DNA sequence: TGTGCCAGTAGTAGGACACTCAATCAGCCCCAGCATTTT.

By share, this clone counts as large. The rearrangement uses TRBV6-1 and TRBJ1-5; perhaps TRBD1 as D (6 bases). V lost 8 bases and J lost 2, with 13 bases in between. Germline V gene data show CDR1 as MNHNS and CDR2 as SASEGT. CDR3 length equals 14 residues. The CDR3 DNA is TGTGCCAGCCTCAGGGGAGATGGCAATCAGCCCCAGCATTTT. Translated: CASLRGDGNQPQHF.

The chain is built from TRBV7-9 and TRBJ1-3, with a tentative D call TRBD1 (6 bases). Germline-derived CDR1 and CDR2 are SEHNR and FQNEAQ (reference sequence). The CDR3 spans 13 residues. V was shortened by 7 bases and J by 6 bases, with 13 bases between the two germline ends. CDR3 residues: CASMRQGPNTIYF. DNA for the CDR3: TGTGCCAGCATGCGGCAGGGGCCAAACACCATATATTTT.

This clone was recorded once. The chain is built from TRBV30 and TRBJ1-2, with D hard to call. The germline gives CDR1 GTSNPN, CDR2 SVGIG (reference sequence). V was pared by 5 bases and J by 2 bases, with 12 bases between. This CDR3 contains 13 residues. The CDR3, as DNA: TGTGCCTGGGGGCGGGCAGAAAACTATGGCTACACCTTC. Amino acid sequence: CAWGRAENYGYTF.

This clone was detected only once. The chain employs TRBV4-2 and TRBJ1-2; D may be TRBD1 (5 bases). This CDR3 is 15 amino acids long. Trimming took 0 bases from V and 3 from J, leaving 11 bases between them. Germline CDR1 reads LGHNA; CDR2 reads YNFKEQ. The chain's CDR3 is CASSQERRADYGYTF. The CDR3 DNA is TGTGCCAGCAGCCAAGAGCGCAGGGCCGACTATGGCTACACCTTC.

The DNA for the CDR3 is TGCGCCAGCAGCCTACGGGACAGGGCCAATGAAAAACTGTTTTTT. Translated: CASSLRDRANEKLFF. The V and J genes are TRBV4-1 and TRBJ1-4, with 9 bases fitting TRBD1. V was pared by 4 bases and J by 5 bases, with 5 bases of the junction left unmatched. Germline CDR1 reads MGHRA; CDR2 reads YSYEKL. CDR3 length: 15 residues.

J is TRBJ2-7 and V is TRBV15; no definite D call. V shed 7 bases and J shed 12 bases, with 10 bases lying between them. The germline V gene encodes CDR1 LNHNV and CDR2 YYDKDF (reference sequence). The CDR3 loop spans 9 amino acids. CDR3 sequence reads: CATTLRAYF. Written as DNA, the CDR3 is TGTGCCACCACGTTACGAGCGTACTTC.

CDR3 nucleotides: TGCGCCAGCAATACAGGGGAGACCCTTGCGGAACTGTTTTTT. Its translation: CASNTGETLAELFF. The J gene is TRBJ1-4, the V gene TRBV5-1, with TRBD1 matching 7 bases. V was pared by 6 bases and J by 12 bases, with 14 bases of the junction left unmatched. Germline assignment: CDR1 SGHRS and CDR2 YFSETQ. This CDR3 region has 14 residues.

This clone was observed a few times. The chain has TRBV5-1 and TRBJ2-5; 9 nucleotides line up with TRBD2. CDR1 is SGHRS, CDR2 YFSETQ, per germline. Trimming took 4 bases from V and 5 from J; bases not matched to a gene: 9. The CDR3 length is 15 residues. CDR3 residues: CASSPRAGGPETQYF. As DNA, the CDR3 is TGCGCCAGCAGCCCCCGTGCGGGGGGGCCCGAGACCCAGTACTTC.

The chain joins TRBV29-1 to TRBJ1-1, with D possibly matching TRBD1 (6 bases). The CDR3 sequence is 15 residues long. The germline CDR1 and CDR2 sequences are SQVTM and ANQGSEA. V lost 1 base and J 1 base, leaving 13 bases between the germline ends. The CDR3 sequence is CSVEGGGGANTEAFF. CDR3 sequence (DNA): TGCAGCGTTGAAGGGGGTGGGGGGGCGAACACTGAAGCTTTCTTT.

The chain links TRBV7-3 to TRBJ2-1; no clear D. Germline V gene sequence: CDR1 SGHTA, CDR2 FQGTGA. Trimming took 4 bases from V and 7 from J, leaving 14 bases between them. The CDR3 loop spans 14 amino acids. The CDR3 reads CASSSMTSANEQFF. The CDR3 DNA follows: TGTGCCAGCAGCTCGATGACTTCGGCGAATGAGCAGTTCTTC.

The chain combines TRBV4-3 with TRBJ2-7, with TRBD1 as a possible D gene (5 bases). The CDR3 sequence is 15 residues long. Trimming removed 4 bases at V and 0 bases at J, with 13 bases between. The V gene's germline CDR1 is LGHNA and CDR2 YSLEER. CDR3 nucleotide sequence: TGCGCCAGCAGCCGAGACAGTAGCCTCTCCTACGAGCAGTACTTC. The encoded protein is CASSRDSSLSYEQYF.

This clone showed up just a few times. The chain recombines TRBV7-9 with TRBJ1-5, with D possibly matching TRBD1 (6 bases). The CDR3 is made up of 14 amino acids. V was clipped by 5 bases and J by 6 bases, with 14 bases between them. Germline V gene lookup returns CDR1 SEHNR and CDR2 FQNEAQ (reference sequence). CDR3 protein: CASSKGVLSQPQHF. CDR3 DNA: TGTGCCAGCAGCAAGGGGGTCCTCAGTCAGCCCCAGCATTTT.

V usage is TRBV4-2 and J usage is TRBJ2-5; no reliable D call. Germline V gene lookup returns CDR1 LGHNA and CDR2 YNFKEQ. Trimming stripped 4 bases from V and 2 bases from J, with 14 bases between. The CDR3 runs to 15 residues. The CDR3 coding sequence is TGTGCCAGCAGCCGAATCAGTGCCGATCAAGAGACCCAGTACTTC. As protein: CASSRISADQETQYF.

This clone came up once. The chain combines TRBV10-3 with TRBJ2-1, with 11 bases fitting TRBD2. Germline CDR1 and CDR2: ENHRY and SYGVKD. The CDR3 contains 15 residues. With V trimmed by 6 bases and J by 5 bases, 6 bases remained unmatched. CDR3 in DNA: TGTGCCATCAGCCCCGGGACTAGCGGTAACAATGAGCAGTTCTTC. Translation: CAISPGTSGNNEQFF.